This record covers a single TCR beta chain. The source of the sample is a study of blood T cell repertoires in COVID-19. Study at large: The United States, Italy and Spain were the sources of the acute and convalescent COVID-19 samples. From T cells, B-cell-depleted T cells, or PBMCs came the material, which was cDNA or gDNA.

The CDR3 sequence is 15 residues long. V lost 0 bases, J lost 4 bases, and 10 bases lay in between. Germline values: CDR1 LGHNA, CDR2 YNFKEQ. The authors' processing: Researchers report that nucleated cell counts were estimated from reference gene primer amplification. Clones were sequenced by immunoSEQ multiplex PCR, and TCRdb holds only the in-frame ones, with some missing. The DNA gave D and trimming, while V, J and clone size come from that table. The sample has 55,000 to 70,000 clones, around 84% seen once; the top ten hold around 4%. This chain connects TRBV4-2 to TRBJ1-5; TRBD1 might be the D (5 bases). Material: peripheral blood. The sequence came from a man over 45 with acute or convalescent COVID-19. CDR3 in amino acids: CASSQEPTVNQPQHF. The CDR3 region has the DNA TGTGCCAGCAGCCAAGAACCGACAGTAAATCAGCCCCAGCATTTT.